The 9 T cell receptor beta chains in this list originate from one sample, sequenced in a study of radiotherapy plus CTLA-4 blockade in lung cancer. Only in-frame clones appear in the TCRdb table, and some are missing; sequencing was by immunoSEQ multiplex PCR. The data hold around 82,000 clones, with approximately 80% observed a single time. Source: peripheral blood, taken from a patient treated with radiotherapy plus ipilimumab. The source of these receptors is a human donor with non-small cell lung cancer who had stable disease on radiotherapy plus ipilimumab.

The chain links TRBV19 to TRBJ1-5; a weak D match, TRBD1 (5 bases). Germline loops: CDR1 LNHDA, CDR2 SQIVND (reference sequence). Trimming took 6 bases from V and 3 from J, leaving 21 bases between them. This CDR3 is built from 17 residues. CDR3: CASRAPGTGGNNQPQHF. The CDR3 DNA reads TGTGCCAGTAGGGCTCCGGGTACGGGGGGTAACAATCAGCCCCAGCATTTT.

The chain couples TRBV7-2 to TRBJ1-2, with D maybe TRBD1 (5 bases). Germline loops: CDR1 SGHTA, CDR2 FQGNSA. This CDR3 has 13 amino acids. V dropped 4 bases and J dropped 7 bases, with 13 bases sitting between them. CDR3 loop: CASSWAPGSGYTF. The DNA of the CDR3 is TGTGCCAGCAGCTGGGCGCCAGGGAGTGGCTACACCTTC.

This rearrangement joins TRBV7-8 to TRBJ2-2; perhaps TRBD1 as D (6 bases). CDR3 length equals 15 residues. Trimming pared 5 bases from V and 1 base from J, leaving 11 bases between. The germline CDR1 and CDR2 sequences are SGHVS and FQNEAQ. The CDR3 nucleotides read TGTGCCAGCAGCGCCGGGACACAGAACACCGGGGAGCTGTTTTTT. This codes for CASSAGTQNTGELFF.

The chain has TRBV7-8 and TRBJ2-7; D is uncertain. The CDR3 covers 14 residues. Deletions cut 3 bases from V and 0 bases from J, with 9 bases between. Looked up from germline, CDR1 is SGHVS and CDR2 is FQNEAQ. The CDR3 sequence is CASSFADSSYEQYF. As DNA, the CDR3 is TGTGCCAGCAGCTTTGCGGATAGCTCCTACGAGCAGTACTTC.

This chain joins TRBV7-3 and TRBJ2-2; D gene ambiguous. Germline V gene data show CDR1 as SGHTA and CDR2 as FQGTGA. The CDR3 runs 16 residues. Between the trimmed V and J ends, which lost 0 bases and 1 base, there was a span of 9 bases. The CDR3, as DNA: TGTGCCAGCAGCTTAACGGCGACGAGGAACACCGGGGAGCTGTTTTTT. Its protein is CASSLTATRNTGELFF.

J is TRBJ1-6 and V is TRBV10-3; D is unclear. V was pared by 4 bases and J by 10 bases, with 14 bases between. CDR3 length equals 14 residues. Germline CDR1 ENHRY, CDR2 SYGVKD. CDR3 sequence: CAISGESGGSPLHF. Written as DNA, the CDR3 is TGTGCCATCAGTGGCGAGAGCGGAGGGTCACCCCTCCACTTT.

The CDR3 region has the DNA TGTGCCAGCAGTTTAAGGGGGGATGTGCCCCACGAGCAGTACTTC. The encoded protein is CASSLRGDVPHEQYF. This sequence joins TRBV27 and TRBJ2-7, with D perhaps being TRBD1 or TRBD2 (6 bases each). Trimming stripped 2 bases from V and 5 bases from J, with 16 bases between. The CDR3 totals 15 residues. The germline CDR1 and CDR2 sequences are MNHEY and SMNVEV (reference sequence).

This clone was observed a few times. The V and J genes are TRBV28 and TRBJ2-5; 9 bases are a match to TRBD2. The V and J ends lost 0 bases and 2 bases, in that order; junction bases with no gene match: 4. The CDR3 totals 16 residues. Per the germline V gene, CDR1 is MDHEN and CDR2 is SYDVKM. Written as DNA, the CDR3 is TGTGCCAGCAGTTTATGGGCGGGAGGGGGACAAGAGACCCAGTACTTC. Translated: CASSLWAGGGQETQYF.

This clone was observed once. The chain has TRBV18 and TRBJ1-2, with D perhaps matching TRBD1 (5 bases). Trimming stripped 1 base from V and 8 bases from J, with 17 bases between. In germline, CDR1 is KGHSH, CDR2 LQKENI. The CDR3 is 15 residues long. CDR3: CASSPLLTPRDGYTF. CDR3 coding DNA: TGTGCCAGCTCACCACTACTAACCCCGAGGGACGGCTACACCTTC.